The text below deals with one T cell receptor (beta chain). Its antigen is not known. CDR1 is MGHRA and CDR2 is YSYEKL in the germline V gene. V was trimmed by 1 base and J by 3 bases, leaving 25 bases between them. CDR3 length equals 19 residues. This record comes from a study of T cell repertoires in cytomegalovirus infection. Overall study context: Researchers turned to recently identified HLA-C-restricted CMV epitopes as well as well-studied HLA-B-restricted ones. Both a matching HLA type and CMV infection were indicated by public TCR beta signatures. Regarding the study as a whole: The cumulative frequency of public TCR beta families identified carriers of CMV plus the relevant HLA. Dominating the ex vivo response were TCR beta clonotypes that were CMV-specific and HLA-C-restricted.

MiXCR, run by TCRdb on the reads, gives a single entry per CDR3 protein. The data hold 450,000 to 650,000 distinct CDR3 sequences, with approximately 40% observed a single time. The J gene is TRBJ2-7, the V gene TRBV4-1, with D perhaps TRBD1 or TRBD2 (6 bases each). This sample comprised cultured PBMCs, obtained from culture after CMV antigen stimulation. The TCR sequence derives from a human donor in good health (CMV status not recorded). Some clones in this sample may be carry-over from other donors' samples. The CDR3 is CASSQGPRGAPHLIYEQYF. CDR3 DNA: TGCGCCAGCAGCCAAGGGCCGAGGGGGGCACCCCACTTAATCTACGAGCAGTACTTC.